This T cell receptor (beta chain) was retrieved from a study of shared clonotypes between healthy human individuals. Study results and caveats: In several donors, around 5.5% of naive CD4 clonotypes appeared in common.

This CDR3 comprises 16 residues. The ends were cut back, 3 bases at V and 2 bases at J, with 17 bases in the middle. Per germline, CDR1 SGHAT and CDR2 FQNNGV. TCRdb's table, derived via immunoSEQ multiplex PCR, lists solely in-frame clones and lacks some. The data contain some 700,000 clones, about 90% of them singletons. Note on this clone: Antigen: not known.

This clonotype was obtained from a man aged 18 to 29 in good health. Some clones in this sample may be carry-over from other donors' samples. This chain links TRBV11-2 with TRBJ2-7; D is ambiguous. Sequencing input: memory CD8+ T cells from PBMCs. Subset meaning: CD45RO+ cells pooled with CCR7-negative TemRA cells. In DNA form, the CDR3 reads TGTGCCAGCAGCTTTGCCGGCCTAGGGTTGCCCTACGAGCAGTACTTC. It translates to CASSFAGLGLPYEQYF.